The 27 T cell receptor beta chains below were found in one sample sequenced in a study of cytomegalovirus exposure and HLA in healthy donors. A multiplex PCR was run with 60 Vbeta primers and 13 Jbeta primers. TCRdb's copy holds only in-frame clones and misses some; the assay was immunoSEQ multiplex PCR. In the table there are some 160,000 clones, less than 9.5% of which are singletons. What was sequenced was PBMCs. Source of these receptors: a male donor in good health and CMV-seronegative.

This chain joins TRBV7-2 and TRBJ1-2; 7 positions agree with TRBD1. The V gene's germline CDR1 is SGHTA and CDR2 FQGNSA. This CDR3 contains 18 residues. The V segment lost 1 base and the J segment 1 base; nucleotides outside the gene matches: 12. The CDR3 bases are TGTGCCAGCAGCTTAGTAGGAGGGGGCCCCCCCATTAACTATGGCTACACCTTC. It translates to CASSLVGGGPPINYGYTF.

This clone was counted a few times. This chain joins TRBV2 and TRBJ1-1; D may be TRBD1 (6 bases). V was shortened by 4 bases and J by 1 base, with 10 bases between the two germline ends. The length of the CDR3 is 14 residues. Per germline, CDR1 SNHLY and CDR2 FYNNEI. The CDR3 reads CASSGWDKNTEAFF. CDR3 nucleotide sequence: TGTGCCAGCAGTGGGTGGGACAAGAACACTGAAGCTTTCTTT.

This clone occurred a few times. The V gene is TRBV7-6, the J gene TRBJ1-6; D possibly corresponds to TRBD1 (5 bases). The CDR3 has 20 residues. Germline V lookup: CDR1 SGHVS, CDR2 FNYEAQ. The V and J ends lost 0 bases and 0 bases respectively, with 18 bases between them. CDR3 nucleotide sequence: TGTGCCAGCAGCTTAGCGATAGGACACAAAAAGAGCTCCTATAATTCACCCCTCCACTTT. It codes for CASSLAIGHKKSSYNSPLHF.

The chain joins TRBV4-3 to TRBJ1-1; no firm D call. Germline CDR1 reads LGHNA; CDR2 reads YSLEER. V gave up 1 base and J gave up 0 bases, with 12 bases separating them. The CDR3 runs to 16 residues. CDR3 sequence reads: CASSQGRAQMNTEAFF. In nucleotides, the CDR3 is TGCGCCAGCAGCCAAGGGAGGGCCCAAATGAACACTGAAGCTTTCTTT.

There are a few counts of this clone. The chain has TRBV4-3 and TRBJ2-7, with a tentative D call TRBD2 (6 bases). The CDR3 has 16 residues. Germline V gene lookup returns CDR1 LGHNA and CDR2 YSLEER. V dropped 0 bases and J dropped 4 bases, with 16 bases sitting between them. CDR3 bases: TGCGCCAGCAGCCAAGATCCAAAGACTAGTTCTTACGAGCAGTACTTC. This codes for CASSQDPKTSSYEQYF.

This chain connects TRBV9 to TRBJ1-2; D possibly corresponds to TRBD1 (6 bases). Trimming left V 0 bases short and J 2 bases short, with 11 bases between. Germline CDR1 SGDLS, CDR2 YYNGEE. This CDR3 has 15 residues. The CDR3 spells CASSVDREGNYGYTF. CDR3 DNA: TGTGCCAGCAGCGTAGACAGGGAAGGAAACTATGGCTACACCTTC. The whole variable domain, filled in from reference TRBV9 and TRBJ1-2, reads DSGVTQTPKHLITATGQRVTLRCSPRSGDLSVYWYQQSLDQGLQFLIQYYNGEERAKGNILERFSAQQFPDLHSELNLSSLELGDSALYFCASSVDREGNYGYTFGSGTRLTVV.

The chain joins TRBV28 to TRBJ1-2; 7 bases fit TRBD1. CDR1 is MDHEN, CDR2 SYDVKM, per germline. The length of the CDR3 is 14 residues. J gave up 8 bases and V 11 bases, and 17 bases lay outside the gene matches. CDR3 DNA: TGTGCCGCCCAAACAGGGGCGGACTATAAGGGCTACACCTTC. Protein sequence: CAAQTGADYKGYTF.

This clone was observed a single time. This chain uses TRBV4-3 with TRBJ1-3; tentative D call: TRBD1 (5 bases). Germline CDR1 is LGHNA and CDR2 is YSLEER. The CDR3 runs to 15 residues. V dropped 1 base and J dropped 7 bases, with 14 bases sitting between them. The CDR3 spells CASSQGTGVGNTIYF. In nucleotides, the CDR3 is TGCGCCAGCAGCCAAGGAACGGGGGTCGGGAACACCATATATTTT.

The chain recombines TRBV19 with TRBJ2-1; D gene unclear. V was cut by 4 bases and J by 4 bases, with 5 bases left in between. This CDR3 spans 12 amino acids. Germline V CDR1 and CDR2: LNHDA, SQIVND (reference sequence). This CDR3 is CASSTTYNEQFF. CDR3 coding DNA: TGTGCCAGTAGTACTACGTACAATGAGCAGTTCTTC.

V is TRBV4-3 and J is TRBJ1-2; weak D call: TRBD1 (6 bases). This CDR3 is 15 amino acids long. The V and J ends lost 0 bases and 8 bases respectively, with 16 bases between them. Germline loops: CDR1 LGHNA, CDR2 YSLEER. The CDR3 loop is CASSQDLRQDSGYTF. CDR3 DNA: TGCGCCAGCAGCCAAGATCTAAGACAGGACAGCGGCTACACCTTC.

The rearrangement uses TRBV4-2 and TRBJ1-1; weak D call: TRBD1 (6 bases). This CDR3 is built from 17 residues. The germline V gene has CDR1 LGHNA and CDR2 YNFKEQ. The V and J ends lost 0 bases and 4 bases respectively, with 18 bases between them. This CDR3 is CASSQDWGRGWSTEAFF. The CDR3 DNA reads TGTGCCAGCAGCCAAGATTGGGGCAGGGGTTGGAGCACTGAAGCTTTCTTT.

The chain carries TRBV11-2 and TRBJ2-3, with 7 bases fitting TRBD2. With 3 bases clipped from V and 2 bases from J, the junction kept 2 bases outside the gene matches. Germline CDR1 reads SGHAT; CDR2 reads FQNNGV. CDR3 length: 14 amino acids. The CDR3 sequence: CASSFSGPTDTQYF. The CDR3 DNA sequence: TGTGCCAGCAGCTTTAGCGGGCCCACAGATACGCAGTATTTT.

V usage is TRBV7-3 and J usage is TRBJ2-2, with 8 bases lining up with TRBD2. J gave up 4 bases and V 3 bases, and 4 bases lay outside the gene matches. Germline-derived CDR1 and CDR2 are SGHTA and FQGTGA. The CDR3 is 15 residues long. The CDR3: CASSFSGTSTGELFF. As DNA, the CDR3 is TGTGCCAGCAGCTTTTCGGGGACTAGCACCGGGGAGCTGTTTTTT.

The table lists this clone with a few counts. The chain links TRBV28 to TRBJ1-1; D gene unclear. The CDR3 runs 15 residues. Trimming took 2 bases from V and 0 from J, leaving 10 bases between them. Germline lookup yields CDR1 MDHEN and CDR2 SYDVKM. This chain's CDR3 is CASSLSGKMNTEAFF. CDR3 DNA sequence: TGTGCCAGCAGTTTAAGCGGGAAGATGAACACTGAAGCTTTCTTT.

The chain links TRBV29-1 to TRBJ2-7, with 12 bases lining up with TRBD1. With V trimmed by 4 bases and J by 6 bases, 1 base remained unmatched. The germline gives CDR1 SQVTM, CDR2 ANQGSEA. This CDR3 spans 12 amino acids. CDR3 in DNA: TGCAGCGTTGGGGACAGGGGGCTCGAGCAGTACTTC. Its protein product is CSVGDRGLEQYF.

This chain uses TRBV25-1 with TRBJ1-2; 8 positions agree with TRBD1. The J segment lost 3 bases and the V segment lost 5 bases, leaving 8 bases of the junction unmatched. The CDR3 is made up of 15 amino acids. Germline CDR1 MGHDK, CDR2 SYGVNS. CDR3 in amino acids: CASSKRSGGDYGYTF. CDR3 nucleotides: TGTGCCAGCAGTAAAAGATCAGGGGGCGACTATGGCTACACCTTC.

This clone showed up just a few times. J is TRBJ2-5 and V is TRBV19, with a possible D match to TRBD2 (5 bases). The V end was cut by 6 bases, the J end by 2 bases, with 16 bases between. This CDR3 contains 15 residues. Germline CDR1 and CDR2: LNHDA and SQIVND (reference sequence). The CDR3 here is CASRSAGNLQETQYF. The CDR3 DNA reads TGTGCCAGTAGGTCCGCGGGCAATCTTCAAGAGACCCAGTACTTC.

Here the CDR3 reads CASSSRDSGGTYEQYF. As DNA, the CDR3 is TGTGCCAGCAGCTCTCGGGATAGCGGGGGGACCTACGAGCAGTACTTC. The V call is TRBV11-2, the J call TRBJ2-7, with 10 bases that match TRBD2. This CDR3 is built from 16 residues. Germline CDR1 and CDR2: SGHAT and FQNNGV. V trimming: 4 bases; J trimming: 2 bases; junction bases outside the gene matches: 8.

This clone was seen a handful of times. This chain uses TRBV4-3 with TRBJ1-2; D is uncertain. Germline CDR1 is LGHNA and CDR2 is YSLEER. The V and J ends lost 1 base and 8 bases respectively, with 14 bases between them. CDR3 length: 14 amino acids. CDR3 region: CASSQGMFTGGYTF. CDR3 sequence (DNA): TGCGCCAGCAGCCAAGGCATGTTTACGGGGGGCTACACCTTC.

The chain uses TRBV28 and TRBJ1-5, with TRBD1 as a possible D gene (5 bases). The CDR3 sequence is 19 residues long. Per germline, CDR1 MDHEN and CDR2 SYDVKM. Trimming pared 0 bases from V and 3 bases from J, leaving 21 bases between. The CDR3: CASSLWPPGRVSDNQPQHF. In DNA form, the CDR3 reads TGTGCCAGCAGTTTATGGCCCCCCGGCAGGGTATCAGACAATCAGCCCCAGCATTTT.

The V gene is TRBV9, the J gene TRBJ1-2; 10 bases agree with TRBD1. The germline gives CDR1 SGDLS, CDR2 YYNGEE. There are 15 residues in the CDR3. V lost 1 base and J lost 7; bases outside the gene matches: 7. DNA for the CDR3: TGTGCCAGCAGCGTACCCGGGACAGGGGTAGGTGGCTACACCTTC. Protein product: CASSVPGTGVGGYTF.

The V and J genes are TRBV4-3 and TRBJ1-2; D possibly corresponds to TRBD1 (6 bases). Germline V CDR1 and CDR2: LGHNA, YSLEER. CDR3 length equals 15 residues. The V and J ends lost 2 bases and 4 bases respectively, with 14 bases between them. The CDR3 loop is CASSQYREVGYGYTF. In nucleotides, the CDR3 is TGCGCCAGCAGCCAATACAGGGAAGTCGGCTATGGCTACACCTTC.

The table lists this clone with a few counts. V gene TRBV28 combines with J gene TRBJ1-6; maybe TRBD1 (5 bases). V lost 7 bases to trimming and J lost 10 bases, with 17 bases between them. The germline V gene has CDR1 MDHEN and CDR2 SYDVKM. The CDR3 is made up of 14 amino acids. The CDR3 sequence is CASTGGGRGSPLHF. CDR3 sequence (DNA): TGTGCCAGCACCGGAGGAGGGCGGGGGTCACCCCTCCACTTT.

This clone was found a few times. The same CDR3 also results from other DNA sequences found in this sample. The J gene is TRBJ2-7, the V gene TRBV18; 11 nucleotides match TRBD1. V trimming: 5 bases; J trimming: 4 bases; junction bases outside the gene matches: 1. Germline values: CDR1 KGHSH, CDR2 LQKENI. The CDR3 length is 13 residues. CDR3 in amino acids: CASSGTGGYEQYF. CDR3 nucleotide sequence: TGTGCCAGCTCAGGGACAGGGGGTTACGAGCAGTACTTC.

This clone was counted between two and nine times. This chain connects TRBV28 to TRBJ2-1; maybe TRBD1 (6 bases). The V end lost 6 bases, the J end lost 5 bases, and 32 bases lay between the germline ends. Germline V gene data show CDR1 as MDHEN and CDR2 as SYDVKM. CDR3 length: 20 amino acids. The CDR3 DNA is TGTGCCAGCAGCCCCTATCCACAGGGAACCCGAAGGGACACACACAATGAGCAGTTCTTC. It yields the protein CASSPYPQGTRRDTHNEQFF.

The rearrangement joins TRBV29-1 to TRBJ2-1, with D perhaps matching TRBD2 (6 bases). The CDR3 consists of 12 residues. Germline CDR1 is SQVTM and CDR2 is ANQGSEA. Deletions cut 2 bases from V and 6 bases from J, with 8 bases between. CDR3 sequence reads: CSVEQGGNEQFF. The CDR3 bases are TGCAGCGTTGAACAGGGAGGCAATGAGCAGTTCTTC.

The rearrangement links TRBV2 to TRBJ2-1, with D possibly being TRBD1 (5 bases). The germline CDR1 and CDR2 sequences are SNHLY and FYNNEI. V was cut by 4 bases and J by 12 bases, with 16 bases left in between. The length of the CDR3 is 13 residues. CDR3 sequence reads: CASSGESGIAQFF. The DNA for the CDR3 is TGTGCCAGCAGTGGCGAATCAGGGATAGCGCAGTTCTTC.